This TCR beta chain was sequenced in a study of identical twins. This clonotype appeared a few times. Only healthy Caucasians were enrolled as donors. A single record per CDR3 protein comes from TCRdb applying MiXCR to the 5' RACE reads. Among roughly 350,000 distinct CDR3 sequences listed, over 9% were seen once. This CDR3 contains 17 residues. Trimming shortened V by 2 bases and J by 5 bases, and 25 bases separated the two germline ends. The germline V gene encodes CDR1 DFQATT and CDR2 SNEGSKA (reference sequence). The sample was also reused in another study, on yellow fever vaccine responses in identical twins.

This receptor was taken from a young woman in good health. The chain employs TRBV20-1 and TRBJ2-7, with D possibly matching TRBD2 (6 bases). The sequenced sample consisted of CD8+ T cells sorted from blood. CDR3 coding DNA: TGCAGTGCTAGACCGACTTGGGGATGGCGGGGTAGCGACGAGCAGTACTTC. Protein sequence: CSARPTWGWRGSDEQYF.